Listed below are T cell receptor beta chains from one sample, sequenced in a study of blood T cell repertoires in COVID-19. The data were produced by immunoSEQ multiplex PCR, yet TCRdb's version contains in-frame clones alone and is incomplete. The table lists 35,000 to 45,000 clones, 80% of them singletons. The sequenced sample was peripheral blood. The receptor set was obtained from a man between 65 and 79 years old with acute or convalescent COVID-19. The CDR3 runs from the conserved cysteine through the conserved F or W. The order of the fields is CDR3 DNA, CDR3 protein, V gene, J gene, clone size, D gene. The D gene is left open where the match is weak. Only some rows state a clone size, as once, few, many or a class for expanded clones.

TGTGCCAGCAGCCCTCGGACAGGGGTGACCGGGGAGCTGTTTTTT	CASSPRTGVTGELFF	TRBV14	TRBJ2-2	once	TRBD1
TGTGCCAGCTCAAAGAGCGGGGGGGCCTACGAGCAGTACTTC	CASSKSGGAYEQYF	TRBV18	TRBJ2-7	once	TRBD2
TGTGCCAGCAGCTTGAAGGGGACTTATGGCTACACCTTC	CASSLKGTYGYTF	TRBV5-4	TRBJ1-2	-	-
TGTGCCAGCTCCCCTATTACAGGGGGAAGGGGGCAAGAGACCCAGTACTTC	CASSPITGGRGQETQYF	TRBV18	TRBJ2-5	-	TRBD1
TGTGCCAGCAGCTTAGTCCAAACACCTCAAGAGACCCAGTACTTC	CASSLVQTPQETQYF	TRBV7-3	TRBJ2-5	-	-
TGTGCCATCAAGTTAGCCTCCTACAATGAGCAGTTCTTC	CAIKLASYNEQFF	TRBV10-3	TRBJ2-1	-	-
TGTGCCAGCAGTTTGACAGGGGGCCCCTTCGGTGAAAAACTGTTTTTT	CASSLTGGPFGEKLFF	TRBV27	TRBJ1-4	few	TRBD1
TGTGCCAGCAGCGCCGCGGGGGGGACTAATGAAAAACTGTTTTTT	CASSAAGGTNEKLFF	TRBV11-2	TRBJ1-4	-	-
TGCAGCGTTGAATCAGGGCACAATGAGCAGTTCTTC	CSVESGHNEQFF	TRBV29-1	TRBJ2-1	-	-
TGCGCCAGCAGCGTAAGGACAGGGGATGTCGCCGGGGAGCTGTTTTTT	CASSVRTGDVAGELFF	TRBV5-1	TRBJ2-2	-	TRBD1
TGTGCCAGTAGTCCCCGAGGACGGGGGGAAGCTTTCTTT	CASSPRGRGEAFF	TRBV19	TRBJ1-1	-	-
TGTGCCAGCAGCCCGGGACAGTATGGCTACACCTTC	CASSPGQYGYTF	TRBV3-1/TRBV3-2	TRBJ1-2	-	TRBD1
TGTGCCAGTAGTTTTAGTCAGGGCAATCAGCCCCAGCATTTT	CASSFSQGNQPQHF	TRBV19	TRBJ1-5	few	-
TGTGCCAGCTCACCAAACAGAAATGGCTACACCTTC	CASSPNRNGYTF	TRBV18	TRBJ1-2	-	-
TGTGCCAGCAGCCCCTCCCCCCTGTTCAGCTCCTACAATGAGCAGTTCTTC	CASSPSPLFSSYNEQFF	TRBV7-8	TRBJ2-1	once	-
TGCGCCAGCAGCTTCAGCGGGGCTGGGGCCAACGTCCTGACTTTC	CASSFSGAGANVLTF	TRBV5-1	TRBJ2-6	few	TRBD2
TGTGCCAGCAGTGACGGGACAGGGAGCACTGAAGCTTTCTTT	CASSDGTGSTEAFF	TRBV28	TRBJ1-1	-	TRBD1
TGTGCCAGTAGTATAGATAGGGGGAATGAGCAGTTCTTC	CASSIDRGNEQFF	TRBV19	TRBJ2-1	few	-
TGTGCCAGCAGTTTCGGGGGGGCGCCTGGGGCCAACGTCCTGACTTTC	CASSFGGAPGANVLTF	TRBV28	TRBJ2-6	-	TRBD2
TGCGCCAGCAGCTCGTTCCTCGGGGAGCTGTTTTTT	CASSSFLGELFF	TRBV5-1	TRBJ2-2	-	-
TGTGCCAGCAGTTTAACCCGGCTAGCGGGGAACACAGATACGCAGTATTTT	CASSLTRLAGNTDTQYF	TRBV28	TRBJ2-3	-	TRBD2
TGTGCCAGCAGCCGTCAAGCGGGGGGACCCACAGATACGCAGTATTTT	CASSRQAGGPTDTQYF	TRBV7-9	TRBJ2-3	-	TRBD2
TGTGCCAGCAGCCCCCAGGCGGGTAGAAGCACTGAAGCTTTCTTT	CASSPQAGRSTEAFF	TRBV7-8	TRBJ1-1	-	-
TGTGCCAGCAGCTTGGGACAGGGGAACACCGGGGAGCTGTTTTTT	CASSLGQGNTGELFF	TRBV5-4	TRBJ2-2	-	TRBD1
TGTGCCATCAGCGGACAGGGAAAGAACACTGAAGCTTTCTTT	CAISGQGKNTEAFF	TRBV10-3	TRBJ1-1	few	TRBD1
TGCGCCAGCAGCTTGGCCCCCGGAGAGACCCAGTACTTC	CASSLAPGETQYF	TRBV5-1	TRBJ2-5	-	-
TGTGCCAGCAGCCTAAATCAGGGGCCCTACGAGCAGTACTTC	CASSLNQGPYEQYF	TRBV7-3	TRBJ2-7	-	-
TGTGCCAGCATAGGGGGGGCAGGGGAAAAACTGTTTTTT	CASIGGAGEKLFF	TRBV28	TRBJ1-4	-	-
TGTGCCAGCAGCACAGGGGCCCGGTTGGGAAACACCATATATTTT	CASSTGARLGNTIYF	TRBV6-5	TRBJ1-3	-	TRBD1
TGTGCCAGCAGCTTAATCCCAGGGGGGAGCACTGAAGCTTTCTTT	CASSLIPGGSTEAFF	TRBV7-3	TRBJ1-1	-	TRBD1
TGTGCCAGCAGCCAAGAAATAACAGGGGTGGGGGAGACCCAGTACTTC	CASSQEITGVGETQYF	TRBV4-2	TRBJ2-5	few	TRBD1
TGTGCCAGCAGTTACTATGAGGGACAGGGTCGTCTCGAGCAGTACTTC	CASSYYEGQGRLEQYF	TRBV6-5	TRBJ2-7	once	TRBD1
TGTGCCACAAAGGGACAATTGAACACTGAAGCTTTCTTT	CATKGQLNTEAFF	TRBV19	TRBJ1-1	-	-